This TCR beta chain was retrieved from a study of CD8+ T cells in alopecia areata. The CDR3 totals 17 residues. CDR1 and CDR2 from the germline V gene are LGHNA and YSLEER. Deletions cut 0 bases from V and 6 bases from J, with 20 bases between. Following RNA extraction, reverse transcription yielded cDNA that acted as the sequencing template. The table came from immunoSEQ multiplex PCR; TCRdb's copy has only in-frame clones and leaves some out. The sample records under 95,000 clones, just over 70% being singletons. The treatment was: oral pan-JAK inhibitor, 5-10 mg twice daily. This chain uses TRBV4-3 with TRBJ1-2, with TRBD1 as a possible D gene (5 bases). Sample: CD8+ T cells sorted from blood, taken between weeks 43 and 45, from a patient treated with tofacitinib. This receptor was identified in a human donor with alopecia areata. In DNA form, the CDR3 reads TGCGCCAGCAGCCAAGAGGTTGGGTCGGGGGGATCGGATGGCTACACCTTC. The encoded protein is CASSQEVGSGGSDGYTF.